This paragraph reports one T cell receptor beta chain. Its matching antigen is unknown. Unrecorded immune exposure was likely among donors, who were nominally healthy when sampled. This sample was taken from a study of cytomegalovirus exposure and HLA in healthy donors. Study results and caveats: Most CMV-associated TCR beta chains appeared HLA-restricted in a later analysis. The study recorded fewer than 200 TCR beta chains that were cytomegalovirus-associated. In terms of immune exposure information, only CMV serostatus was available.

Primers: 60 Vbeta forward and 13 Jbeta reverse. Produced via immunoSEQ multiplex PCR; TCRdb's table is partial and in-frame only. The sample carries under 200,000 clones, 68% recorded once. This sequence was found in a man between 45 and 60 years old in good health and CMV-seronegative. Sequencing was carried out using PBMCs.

This chain's CDR3 is CASSSGKSPDTQYF. The CDR3 nucleotides are TGCGCCAGCAGCAGCGGGAAGTCCCCAGATACGCAGTATTTT. The chain is built from TRBV5-1 and TRBJ2-3; 7 bases align to TRBD2. V lost 4 bases and J lost 4; bases outside the gene matches: 6. This CDR3 region has 14 residues. Per the germline V gene, CDR1 is SGHRS and CDR2 is YFSETQ. The entire variable domain, with the rest obtained from reference TRBV5-1 and TRBJ2-3, is as follows: KAGVTQTPRYLIKTRGQQVTLSCSPISGHRSVSWYQQTPGQGLQFLFEYFSETQRNKGNFPGRFSGRQFSNSRSEMNVSTLELGDSALYLCASSSGKSPDTQYFGPGTRLTVL.